Shown below are 2 T cell receptor beta chains from a single sample sequenced in a study of cytomegalovirus exposure and HLA in healthy donors (dated by TCRdb to between 2016 and 2019). Library preparation used the immunoSEQ multiplex PCR assay. TCRdb obtained this table from immuneACCESS and retained in-frame rearrangements with V and J assigned. These tables miss some clones; where compared with another copy, unresolved V genes account for less than half of the shortfall, and the remainder is unexplained. Recorded for this sample are more than 150,000 clones; about 80% of them occurred a single time. The top ten clonotypes cover approximately 3% of the sample. Sample: PBMCs. These receptor sequences come from a young woman in good health and CMV-seropositive.

This chain connects TRBV9 to TRBJ2-5; 7 nucleotides align to TRBD2. Trimming cost V 3 bases and J 3 bases; bases outside gene matches: 11. Germline V CDR1 and CDR2: SGDLS, YYNGEE. CDR3 length: 16 residues. The CDR3 bases are TGTGCCAGCAGCGGAGGCCTTGGCGGGGGTAAAGAGACCCAGTACTTC. Protein: CASSGGLGGGKETQYF.

The V call is TRBV2, the J call TRBJ2-5; D call uncertain. The germline V and J ends were trimmed by 7 bases and 2 bases, with 11 bases remaining between them. The CDR3 spans 13 residues. Germline CDR1 is SNHLY and CDR2 is FYNNEI. Here the CDR3 reads CASILTQQETQYF. The CDR3 DNA reads as TGTGCCAGCATCCTTACTCAACAAGAGACCCAGTACTTC.